Shown below are 6 T cell receptor beta chains from a single sample sequenced in a study of cytomegalovirus exposure and HLA in healthy donors (dated by TCRdb to 2016 to 2017). The library came from the immunoSEQ multiplex PCR assay. The multiplex PCR relied on a mix of 60 forward primers for TCR Vbeta segments and 13 reverse primers for TCR Jbeta segments. TCRdb limited this immuneACCESS table to in-frame rearrangements with V and J called. A share of clones is missing; checked studies link under half to unresolved V genes, and the rest is unexplained. The sample table lists approximately 32,000 clones, around 69% of them with a count of one. The leading ten clones occupy roughly 7.9% of the sample. The sequenced sample consisted of PBMCs. Receptors were obtained from a woman in her thirties in good health and CMV-seropositive.

V gene TRBV5-6 combines with J gene TRBJ2-3, with D possibly being TRBD1 (5 bases). Germline V gene data show CDR1 as SGHDT and CDR2 as YYEEEE. The CDR3 spans 15 residues. V lost 4 bases and J 0 bases, leaving 12 bases between the germline ends. The CDR3 sequence: CASSPSGASTDTQYF. DNA of the CDR3: TGTGCCAGCAGCCCGAGTGGGGCTAGCACAGATACGCAGTATTTT.

The chain couples TRBV7-6 to TRBJ1-4; possibly TRBD1 for D (5 bases). CDR3 length: 17 amino acids. The V end was cut by 1 base, the J end by 4 bases, with 16 bases between. Germline-derived CDR1 and CDR2 are SGHVS and FNYEAQ. CDR3 DNA: TGTGCCAGCAGCTTAGACCTTCGGAACAGGCATAATGAAAAACTGTTTTTT. Protein: CASSLDLRNRHNEKLFF.

In this sample, this clone turned up a few times. The chain links TRBV5-1 to TRBJ1-5; D is possibly TRBD1 (5 bases). V was pared by 2 bases and J by 6 bases, with 9 bases between. The germline V gene has CDR1 SGHRS and CDR2 YFSETQ. CDR3 length: 13 amino acids. Written as DNA, the CDR3 is TGCGCCAGCAGCTTCCAGGGAGGTCAGCCCCAGCATTTT. Its protein product is CASSFQGGQPQHF.

This rearrangement joins TRBV18 to TRBJ1-1, with 7 nucleotides matching TRBD1. This CDR3 region has 14 residues. CDR1 is KGHSH, CDR2 LQKENI, per germline. V trimming: 3 bases; J trimming: 4 bases; junction bases outside the gene matches: 5. DNA for the CDR3: TGTGCCAGCTCACCCACCAGGGGGGCCACTGAAGCTTTCTTT. This encodes CASSPTRGATEAFF.

This chain links TRBV10-3 with TRBJ1-1; 9 bases fit TRBD1. The V and J ends lost 10 bases and 5 bases, in that order; junction bases with no gene match: 8. This CDR3 region has 13 residues. Germline assignment: CDR1 ENHRY and CDR2 SYGVKD. CDR3 region: CASRATGGTEAFF. The CDR3 DNA reads TGTGCCAGTCGTGCGACAGGGGGGACTGAAGCTTTCTTT.

V usage is TRBV27 and J usage is TRBJ2-7; the match to TRBD1 covers 7 bases. The V segment lost 3 bases and the J segment 1 base; nucleotides outside the gene matches: 6. The CDR3 sequence is 15 residues long. Germline assignment: CDR1 MNHEY and CDR2 SMNVEV (reference sequence). CDR3 sequence: CASSFEYRGSYEQYF. CDR3 DNA: TGTGCCAGCAGTTTCGAGTACAGGGGTTCCTACGAGCAGTACTTC.